This T cell receptor (beta chain) was captured by sequencing in a study of cytotoxic CD8 clonotypes in ibrutinib-treated CLL. Study-level background: Once treatment had gone on for a median of roughly eleven months, range 6 to 36, response samples were drawn.

Investigators sought sequencing depths of between 1 in 200,000 and 1 in 1 million T cells. TCRdb keeps only in-frame clones here, not all; method: immunoSEQ multiplex PCR. The sample contains some 130,000 clones, approximately 85% of which appear only once. Comment on this clone: Its antigen is unidentified.

V was pared by 2 bases and J by 5 bases, with 9 bases of the junction left unmatched. The CDR3 totals 15 residues. CDR1 is SGHKS and CDR2 is YYEKEE in the germline V gene (reference sequence). For TCR beta libraries, around 1.8 micrograms of genomic DNA were obtained from cryopreserved PBMCs. Study-level points and caveats: Circulating CD8+ T-cell counts were tracked by baseline clonality, which exceeded that of age-matched healthy donors.

V and J are TRBV5-5 and TRBJ2-7, with TRBD1 matching 8 bases. The sequence derives from a human donor with chronic lymphocytic leukemia. Sequenced material: PBMCs, taken after 24 months of ibrutinib treatment. The DNA of the CDR3 is TGTGCCAGCAGCTTTGGACAGGGAGTGGACAACGAGCAGTACTTC. Protein sequence: CASSFGQGVDNEQYF.